Below, 21 T cell receptor beta chains from the same sample are listed, as sequenced in a study of early stage breast cancer tumors. Measured with immunoSEQ multiplex PCR; TCRdb has only the in-frame clones, and not every one. This table has over 11,000 clones, over 60% appearing once. The sample taken for sequencing was normal breast tissue next to the tumor. The source is a person between 50 and 60 years old with breast cancer.

The rearrangement links TRBV5-1 to TRBJ1-4; the match to TRBD1 covers 10 bases. CDR1 SGHRS and CDR2 YFSETQ come from the germline V gene. The CDR3 is 16 residues long. The J segment lost 3 bases and the V segment lost 3 bases, leaving 5 bases of the junction unmatched. CDR3 protein: CASSSTGGAANEKLFF. The CDR3 bases are TGCGCCAGCAGCTCGACAGGGGGCGCGGCTAATGAAAAACTGTTTTTT.

Written as DNA, the CDR3 is TGTGCCAGCAGCTTGGGGGGGTATCGAGAAAAACTGTTTTTT. Protein product: CASSLGGYREKLFF. The chain recombines TRBV5-8 with TRBJ1-4, with D tentatively TRBD1 (5 bases). Trimming took 0 bases from V and 8 from J, leaving 11 bases between them. The CDR3 runs to 14 residues. CDR1 and CDR2 (germline): SGHTS, YDEGEE. Variable domain in full (rest from reference TRBV5-8 and TRBJ1-4): EAGVTQSPTHLIKTRGQQATLRCSPISGHTSVYWYQQALGLGLQFLLWYDEGEERNRGNFPPRFSGRQFPNYSSELNVNALELEDSALYLCASSLGGYREKLFFGSGTQLSVL.

The chain couples TRBV6-6 to TRBJ2-3, with a possible D match to TRBD2 (6 bases). Germline assignment: CDR1 MNHNY and CDR2 SVGAGI (reference sequence). CDR3 size: 15 residues. Trimming removed 2 bases at V and 2 bases at J, with 11 bases between. The chain's CDR3 is CASSYRGGDTDTQYF. The CDR3 DNA follows: TGTGCCAGCAGTTACCGGGGCGGGGACACAGATACGCAGTATTTT.

The V call is TRBV2, the J call TRBJ2-2; D might be TRBD1 (6 bases). The CDR3 is 15 residues long. Germline CDR1 is SNHLY and CDR2 is FYNNEI. The germline V and J ends were trimmed by 3 bases and 0 bases, with 8 bases remaining between them. This chain's CDR3 is CASSEWTANTGELFF. The DNA for the CDR3 is TGTGCCAGCAGTGAGTGGACAGCGAACACCGGGGAGCTGTTTTTT. Full variable domain (outside the CDR3, taken from reference TRBV2 and TRBJ2-2): EPEVTQTPSHQVTQMGQEVILRCVPISNHLYFYWYRQILGQKVEFLVSFYNNEISEKSEIFDDQFSVERPDGSNFTLKIRSTKLEDSAMYFCASSEWTANTGELFFGEGSRLTVL.

A few counts support this clone. The genes are TRBV4-3 and TRBJ1-2, with unresolved D. Trimming shortened V by 0 bases and J by 5 bases, and 13 bases separated the two germline ends. Germline values: CDR1 LGHNA, CDR2 YSLEER. The CDR3 covers 15 residues. CDR3 sequence (DNA): TGCGCCAGCAGCCAAGAACAGTCACATAGTTATGGCTACACCTTC. Its protein product is CASSQEQSHSYGYTF.

This chain uses TRBV30 with TRBJ2-5; the D gene is possibly TRBD1 (6 bases). The ends were cut back, 0 bases at V and 3 bases at J, with 11 bases in the middle. The length of the CDR3 is 14 residues. CDR1 and CDR2 from the germline V gene are GTSNPN and SVGIG (reference sequence). The CDR3 here is CAWSVTGREETQYF. The CDR3 DNA follows: TGTGCCTGGAGTGTAACAGGGAGAGAAGAGACCCAGTACTTC.

The chain joins TRBV6-4 to TRBJ2-7, with 10 nucleotides matching TRBD1. Trimming removed 5 bases from V and 3 bases from J; junction bases left unmatched: 7. This CDR3 region has 15 residues. Looked up from germline, CDR1 is MRHNA and CDR2 is SNTAGT. CDR3 residues: CASSCRDRGVYEQYF. DNA of the CDR3: TGTGCCAGCAGTTGCCGGGACAGGGGAGTCTACGAGCAGTACTTC.

The chain combines TRBV7-3 with TRBJ2-2; TRBD2 matches at 13 bases. The CDR3 length is 18 residues. The germline gives CDR1 SGHTA, CDR2 FQGTGA. Trimming removed 5 bases from V and 6 bases from J; junction bases left unmatched: 12. The DNA of the CDR3 is TGTGCCAGCAGCGGGACTAGCGGGGACACCGCGCGGCCCGGGGAGCTGTTTTTT. Residues: CASSGTSGDTARPGELFF.

J is TRBJ1-4 and V is TRBV27, with D uncertain. The CDR3 sequence is 14 residues long. V was pared by 6 bases and J by 5 bases, with 13 bases between. Germline lookup yields CDR1 MNHEY and CDR2 SMNVEV (reference sequence). This CDR3 is CASRPSHWNEKLFF. The DNA of the CDR3 is TGTGCCAGCAGGCCATCACATTGGAATGAAAAACTGTTTTTT.

The chain is built from TRBV19 and TRBJ1-5; tentative D call: TRBD1 (6 bases). Germline loops: CDR1 LNHDA, CDR2 SQIVND (reference sequence). The germline V and J ends were trimmed by 7 bases and 6 bases, with 13 bases remaining between them. The CDR3 contains 13 residues. The CDR3 spells CASKRQASQPQHF. In nucleotides, the CDR3 is TGTGCCAGTAAAAGACAGGCTTCTCAGCCCCAGCATTTT.

V gene TRBV19 combines with J gene TRBJ1-2, with D unclear. V was clipped by 3 bases and J by 1 base, with 9 bases between them. Germline V gene data show CDR1 as LNHDA and CDR2 as SQIVND (reference sequence). CDR3 length: 14 amino acids. The CDR3 is CASSMTRNNYGYTF. The CDR3 DNA reads TGTGCCAGTAGTATGACGAGGAATAACTATGGCTACACCTTC.

This chain connects TRBV6-1 to TRBJ1-5; the D gene is possibly TRBD1 (5 bases). Germline CDR1 reads MNHNS; CDR2 reads SASEGT. CDR3 length equals 13 residues. Trimming cost V 6 bases and J 6 bases, with 12 bases left between them. The CDR3 coding sequence is TGTGCCAGCAGCGGGACGAACAGTCAGCCCCAGCATTTT. Encoded protein: CASSGTNSQPQHF.

The chain combines TRBV7-9 with TRBJ1-2; TRBD1 matches at 7 bases. Germline CDR1 SEHNR, CDR2 FQNEAQ (reference sequence). The length of the CDR3 is 14 residues. J gave up 2 bases and V 7 bases, and 7 bases lay outside the gene matches. The CDR3 is CASIRGGQNYGYTF. CDR3 DNA: TGTGCCAGCATCCGAGGGGGACAGAACTATGGCTACACCTTC.

The CDR3 region is CSVGGTSLGGGTDTQYF. CDR3 in DNA: TGCAGCGTTGGAGGGACTAGCCTCGGAGGGGGCACAGATACGCAGTATTTT. This chain connects TRBV29-1 to TRBJ2-3; 9 nucleotides agree with TRBD2. The CDR3 runs to 17 residues. CDR1 and CDR2 from the germline V gene are SQVTM and ANQGSEA. Trimming cost V 4 bases and J 1 base; bases outside gene matches: 12.

The gene calls are TRBV2 and TRBJ2-2; 8 positions agree with TRBD1. The CDR3 sequence is 16 residues long. V lost 7 bases to trimming and J lost 4 bases; unmatched junction nucleotides: 11. The germline V gene has CDR1 SNHLY and CDR2 FYNNEI. CDR3 loop: CASTPPGQGVTGELFF. The DNA of the CDR3 is TGTGCCAGCACCCCACCTGGACAGGGCGTCACCGGGGAGCTGTTTTTT.

This chain uses TRBV7-9 with TRBJ2-7, with D possibly called TRBD1 or TRBD2 (6 bases each). Trimming stripped 3 bases from V and 2 bases from J, with 14 bases between. CDR3 size: 15 residues. The germline gives CDR1 SEHNR, CDR2 FQNEAQ (reference sequence). The CDR3 DNA sequence: TGTGCCAGCAGCTTGATGGGGGGCTCAACCTACGAGCAGTACTTC. Its translation: CASSLMGGSTYEQYF.

The chain recombines TRBV9 with TRBJ1-2; D may be TRBD1 (5 bases). This CDR3 comprises 14 residues. CDR1 SGDLS and CDR2 YYNGEE come from the germline V gene. The germline V and J ends were trimmed by 4 bases and 8 bases, with 18 bases remaining between them. CDR3 DNA sequence: TGTGCCAGCAGCCCCCGGCAGGGCTCTTTCGGCTACACCTTC. Amino acids: CASSPRQGSFGYTF.

This clone turned up a few times. CDR3 sequence: CATSSDQGGPDEKLFF. In DNA form, the CDR3 reads TGTGCCACCAGCAGCGATCAGGGCGGACCCGATGAAAAACTGTTTTTT. The rearrangement joins TRBV15 to TRBJ1-4, with a possible D match to TRBD1 (5 bases). Trimming took 3 bases from V and 6 from J, leaving 17 bases between them. The CDR3 has 16 residues. In germline, CDR1 is LNHNV, CDR2 YYDKDF (reference sequence).

This chain joins TRBV29-1 and TRBJ2-1; D may be TRBD1 (5 bases). CDR1 is SQVTM, CDR2 ANQGSEA, per germline. Trimming removed 4 bases from V and 3 bases from J, with 13 bases in between. The CDR3 is 14 amino acids. CDR3 in DNA: TGCAGCGTTGTAGGGGTAGGGGTCTACAATGAGCAGTTCTTC. Translating gives CSVVGVGVYNEQFF.

This clone was observed a handful of times. V usage is TRBV7-9 and J usage is TRBJ2-1, with D uncertain. The germline gives CDR1 SEHNR, CDR2 FQNEAQ (reference sequence). The CDR3 loop spans 11 amino acids. The V end lost 5 bases, the J end lost 10 bases, and 9 bases lay between the germline ends. The CDR3 is CASSQSREQFF. The CDR3 nucleotides are TGTGCCAGCAGCCAAAGCCGCGAGCAGTTCTTC. Looking up the rest from reference TRBV7-9 and TRBJ2-1 gives the full variable domain: DTGVSQNPRHKITKRGQNVTFRCDPISEHNRLYWYRQTLGQGPEFLTYFQNEAQLEKSRLLSDRFSAERPKGSFSTLEIQRTEQGDSAMYLCASSQSREQFFGPGTRLTVL.

This clone was detected only a few times. The rearrangement links TRBV7-4 to TRBJ1-5; D is perhaps TRBD1 (6 bases). V was clipped by 7 bases and J by 0 bases, with 22 bases between them. The CDR3 extends over 18 amino acids. CDR1 and CDR2 (germline): SGHVT, SQSDAQ. CDR3: CASNGTSAHPNSNQPQHF. DNA of the CDR3: TGTGCCAGCAACGGGACAAGCGCGCACCCCAATAGCAATCAGCCCCAGCATTTT. The entire variable domain, with the rest obtained from reference TRBV7-4 and TRBJ1-5, is as follows: GAGVSQSPRYKVAKRGRDVALRCDSISGHVTLYWYRQTLGQGSEVLTYSQSDAQRDKSGRPSGRFSAERPERSVSTLKIQRTEQGDSAVYLCASNGTSAHPNSNQPQHFGDGTRLSIL.